The 4 T cell receptor beta chains listed next were all sequenced from one sample in a study of CD8+ T cells in alopecia areata. cDNA serving as the sequencing template came from extracted, reverse transcribed RNA. Sequenced by immunoSEQ multiplex PCR; TCRdb stores in-frame clones only, minus some. The sample holds fewer than 200,000 clones, about 60% seen once. The material sequenced was CD4+ T cells sorted from blood, taken at week 0. The receptors were gathered from a human donor with alopecia areata.

This clone was counted only a few times. The chain joins TRBV29-1 to TRBJ1-1; D is ambiguous. From germline, CDR1 is SQVTM and CDR2 ANQGSEA. This CDR3 has 14 residues. The ends were cut back, 2 bases at V and 1 base at J, with 11 bases in the middle. The CDR3 spells CSVESGGWNTEAFF. The DNA of the CDR3 is TGCAGCGTTGAATCCGGTGGGTGGAACACTGAAGCTTTCTTT.

V and J are TRBV11-3 and TRBJ2-1, with 7 bases that match TRBD2. The CDR3 spans 12 residues. Germline V gene sequence: CDR1 SGHNT, CDR2 YENEEA. The junction had 2 bases not matched to a gene; V was cut back by 3 bases and J by 9 bases. This CDR3 reads CASSFPGGEQFF. CDR3 nucleotides: TGTGCCAGCAGCTTTCCGGGGGGTGAGCAGTTCTTC.

This chain connects TRBV4-2 to TRBJ2-5; 9 nucleotides agree with TRBD2. Germline V gene data show CDR1 as LGHNA and CDR2 as YNFKEQ. Losses at the gene ends were 0 bases for V and 5 bases for J; bases not matched to a gene: 7. The CDR3 loop spans 16 amino acids. The CDR3, as DNA: TGTGCCAGCAGCCAAGAATTTGGGACTAGCTTCGAGACCCAGTACTTC. This translates into CASSQEFGTSFETQYF.

The chain recombines TRBV6-5 with TRBJ2-3; D unclear. The CDR3 has 12 residues. Germline CDR1 reads MNHEY; CDR2 reads SVGAGI. Deletions cut 4 bases from V and 3 bases from J, with 5 bases between. CDR3 bases: TGTGCCAGCAGTTCAGAGACAGATACGCAGTATTTT. Its protein is CASSSETDTQYF.